This entry lists 9 T cell receptor beta chains sequenced from one sample in a study of blood T cell repertoires in COVID-19. Profiling relied on immunoSEQ multiplex PCR, and the TCRdb table lists in-frame clones only, not all of them. The table shows some 300,000 clones, with approximately 89% occurring only once. The specimen sequenced was PBMCs or T cells enriched from blood (not recorded which). Source of these receptors: a woman aged 45-59 years who had been exposed to COVID-19.

The gene calls are TRBV6-5 and TRBJ1-1; D not certain. Trimming pared 5 bases from V and 0 bases from J, leaving 7 bases between. The germline gives CDR1 MNHEY, CDR2 SVGAGI. This CDR3 region has 13 residues. DNA of the CDR3: TGTGCCAGCAGTCCCGGGTTGAACACTGAAGCTTTCTTT. Protein product: CASSPGLNTEAFF.

V gene TRBV4-2 combines with J gene TRBJ1-6, with D tentatively TRBD1 (6 bases). V shed 4 bases and J shed 0 bases, with 13 bases lying between them. Germline assignment: CDR1 LGHNA and CDR2 YNFKEQ. CDR3 size: 17 residues. The CDR3 is CASSRSVGGSYNSPLHF. The CDR3 nucleotides read TGTGCCAGCAGCCGAAGCGTAGGGGGCTCCTATAATTCACCCCTCCACTTT.

V gene TRBV23-1 combines with J gene TRBJ1-2; D is undetermined. TRBV23-1 is an ORF for which the function is uncertain. This CDR3 comprises 15 residues. V lost 7 bases, J lost 3 bases, and 18 bases lay in between. CDR3 sequence: CASTPSFVRYYGYTF. The CDR3 bases are TGCGCCAGCACCCCCAGCTTCGTCAGGTACTATGGCTACACCTTC.

The chain uses TRBV7-2 and TRBJ2-3; D call uncertain. Trimming took off 7 bases at V and 7 bases at J, with 15 bases between the two ends. Germline CDR1 SGHTA, CDR2 FQGNSA. The CDR3 is 13 amino acids. As DNA, the CDR3 is TGTGCCAGCACCCGAATAGCCATTAATACGCAGTATTTT. This encodes CASTRIAINTQYF. The full variable domain, rest sourced from reference TRBV7-2 and TRBJ2-3, is GAGVSQSPSNKVTEKGKDVELRCDPISGHTALYWYRQSLGQGLEFLIYFQGNSAPDKSGLPSDRFSAERTGGSVSTLTIQRTQQEDSAVYLCASTRIAINTQYFGPGTRLTVL.

The V gene is TRBV7-9, the J gene TRBJ1-3; TRBD1 is a possible D gene (6 bases). This CDR3 is 18 amino acids long. The germline gives CDR1 SEHNR, CDR2 FQNEAQ (reference sequence). V dropped 4 bases and J dropped 0 bases, with 19 bases sitting between them. The CDR3 region is CASSSPTRGKYSGNTIYF. The CDR3 bases are TGTGCCAGCAGCTCCCCAACGAGGGGGAAATACTCTGGAAACACCATATATTTT. Filled out from reference TRBV7-9 and TRBJ1-3, the complete variable domain reads DTGVSQNPRHKITKRGQNVTFRCDPISEHNRLYWYRQTLGQGPEFLTYFQNEAQLEKSRLLSDRFSAERPKGSFSTLEIQRTEQGDSAMYLCASSSPTRGKYSGNTIYFGEGSWLTVV.

V gene TRBV6-5 combines with J gene TRBJ2-4, with 11 bases lining up with TRBD1. This CDR3 contains 15 residues. J was trimmed by 3 bases and V by 6 bases; bases with no gene match: 4. Germline values: CDR1 MNHEY, CDR2 SVGAGI. The CDR3 region is CASRGQGAGKNIQYF. CDR3 sequence (DNA): TGTGCCAGCAGAGGACAGGGGGCGGGCAAAAACATTCAGTACTTC.

A single count supports this clone. V and J are TRBV2 and TRBJ2-5; TRBD2 aligns across 9 bases. CDR3 length equals 16 residues. Germline trimming cut 5 bases from V and 4 bases from J; bases unmatched to any gene: 11. CDR1 is SNHLY and CDR2 is FYNNEI in the germline V gene. CDR3 sequence: CASSPLSGGRGETQYF. DNA for the CDR3: TGTGCCAGCAGTCCCCTCAGCGGGGGGCGCGGAGAGACCCAGTACTTC. Full variable domain (rest looked up from reference TRBV2 and TRBJ2-5): EPEVTQTPSHQVTQMGQEVILRCVPISNHLYFYWYRQILGQKVEFLVSFYNNEISEKSEIFDDQFSVERPDGSNFTLKIRSTKLEDSAMYFCASSPLSGGRGETQYFGPGTRLLVL.

The chain carries TRBV12-3 or TRBV12-4 and TRBJ2-1, with unresolved D. V was cut by 2 bases and J by 8 bases, with 10 bases left in between. This CDR3 is 13 amino acids long. Here the CDR3 reads CASSLLSVYEQFF. The CDR3 coding sequence is TGTGCCAGCAGTTTATTGAGCGTCTATGAGCAGTTCTTC.

This CDR3 is CASSWRQGGVYEQYF. As DNA, the CDR3 is TGTGCCAGCAGCTGGAGACAGGGAGGCGTCTACGAGCAGTACTTC. The chain links TRBV3-1 (or the pseudogene TRBV3-2) to TRBJ2-7; D perhaps matches TRBD1 (7 bases). This CDR3 has 15 residues. V was trimmed by 5 bases and J by 3 bases, leaving 17 bases between them. Germline V gives CDR1 LGHDT, CDR2 YNNKEL (reference sequence).